This T cell receptor (beta chain) was documented in a study of CD8 T cells in Susac syndrome. This CDR3 region has 14 residues. Germline V gene lookup returns CDR1 SGHRS and CDR2 YFSETQ. With 4 bases removed from V and 5 bases from J, the gap between germline ends came to 14 bases. The authors reverse transcribed roughly 0.5 to 1 ug RNA with random hexamers. TCRdb reprocessed the immunoSEQ multiplex PCR reads with MiXCR, giving one entry per CDR3 protein. The sample lists around 120,000 distinct CDR3 sequences; roughly 94% were seen once. The sample comprised CD4+ T cells from PBMCs. The chain uses TRBV5-1 and TRBJ2-3, with D possibly called TRBD1 or TRBD2 (5 bases each). This TCR derives from a human donor with multiple sclerosis. CDR3: CASSLGTWEDTQYF. The CDR3 DNA sequence: TGCGCCAGCAGCCTCGGGACCTGGGAAGATACGCAGTATTTT.